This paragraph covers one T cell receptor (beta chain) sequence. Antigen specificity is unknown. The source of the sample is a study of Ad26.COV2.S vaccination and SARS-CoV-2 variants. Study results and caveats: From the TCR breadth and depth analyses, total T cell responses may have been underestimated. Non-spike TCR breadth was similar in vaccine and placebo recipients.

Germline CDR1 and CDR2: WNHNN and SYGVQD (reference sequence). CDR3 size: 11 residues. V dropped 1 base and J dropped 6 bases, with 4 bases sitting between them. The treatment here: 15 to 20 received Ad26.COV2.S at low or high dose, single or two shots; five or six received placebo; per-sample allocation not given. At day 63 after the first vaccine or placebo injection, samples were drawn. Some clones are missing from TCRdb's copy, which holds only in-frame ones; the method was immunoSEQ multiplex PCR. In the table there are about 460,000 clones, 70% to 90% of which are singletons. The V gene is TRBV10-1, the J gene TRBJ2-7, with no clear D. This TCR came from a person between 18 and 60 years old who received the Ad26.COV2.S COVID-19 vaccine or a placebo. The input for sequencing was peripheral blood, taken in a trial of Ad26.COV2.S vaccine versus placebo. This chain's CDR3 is CASSELGEQYF. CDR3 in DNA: TGCGCCAGCAGTGAGTTGGGCGAGCAGTACTTC.